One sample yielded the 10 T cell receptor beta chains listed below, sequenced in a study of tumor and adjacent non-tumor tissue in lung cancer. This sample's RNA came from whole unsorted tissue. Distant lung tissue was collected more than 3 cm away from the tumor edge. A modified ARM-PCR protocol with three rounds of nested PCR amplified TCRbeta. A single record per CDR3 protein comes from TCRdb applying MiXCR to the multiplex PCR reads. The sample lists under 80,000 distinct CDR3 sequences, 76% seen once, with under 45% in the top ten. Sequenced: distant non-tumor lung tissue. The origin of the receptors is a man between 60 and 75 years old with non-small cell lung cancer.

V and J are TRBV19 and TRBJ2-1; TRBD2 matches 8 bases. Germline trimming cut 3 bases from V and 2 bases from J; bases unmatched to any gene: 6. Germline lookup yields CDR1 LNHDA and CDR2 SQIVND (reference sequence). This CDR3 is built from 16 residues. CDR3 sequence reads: CASSIRSGNTYNEQFF. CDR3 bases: TGTGCCAGTAGTATCCGTAGCGGGAACACCTACAATGAGCAGTTCTTC.

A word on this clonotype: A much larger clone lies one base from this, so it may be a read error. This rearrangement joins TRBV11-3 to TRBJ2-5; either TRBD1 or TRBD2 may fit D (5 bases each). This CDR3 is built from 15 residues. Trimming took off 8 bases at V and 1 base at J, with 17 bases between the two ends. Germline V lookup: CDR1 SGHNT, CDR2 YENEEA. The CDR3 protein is CASAQSGTLQETQYF. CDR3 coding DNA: TGTGCCAGCGCGCAATCCGGGACCCTCCAAGAGACCCAGTACTTC.

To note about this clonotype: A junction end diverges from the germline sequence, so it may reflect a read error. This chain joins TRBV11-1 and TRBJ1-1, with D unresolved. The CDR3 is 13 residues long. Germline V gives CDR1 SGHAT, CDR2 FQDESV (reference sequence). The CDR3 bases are TGTGCCATCAGCTTAGCGCCGGGAGCTGATGCTTTCTTT. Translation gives CAISLAPGADAFF.

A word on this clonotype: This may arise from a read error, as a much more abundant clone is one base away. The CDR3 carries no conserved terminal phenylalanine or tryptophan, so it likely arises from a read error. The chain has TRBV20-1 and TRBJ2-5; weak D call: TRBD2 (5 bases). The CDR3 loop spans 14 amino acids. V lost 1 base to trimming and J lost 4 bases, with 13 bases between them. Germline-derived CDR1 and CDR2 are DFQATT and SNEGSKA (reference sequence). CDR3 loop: CSARVDGGGETQYI. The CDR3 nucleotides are TGCAGTGCTAGAGTGGATGGCGGAGGAGAGACCCAGTACATC.

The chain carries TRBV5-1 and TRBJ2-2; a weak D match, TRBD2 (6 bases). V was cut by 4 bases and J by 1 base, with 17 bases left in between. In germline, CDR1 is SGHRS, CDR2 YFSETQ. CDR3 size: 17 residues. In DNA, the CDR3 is TGCGCCAGCAGCAGACGGGGGACGGGGAAGAACACCGGGGAGCTGTTTTTT. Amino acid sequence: CASSRRGTGKNTGELFF.

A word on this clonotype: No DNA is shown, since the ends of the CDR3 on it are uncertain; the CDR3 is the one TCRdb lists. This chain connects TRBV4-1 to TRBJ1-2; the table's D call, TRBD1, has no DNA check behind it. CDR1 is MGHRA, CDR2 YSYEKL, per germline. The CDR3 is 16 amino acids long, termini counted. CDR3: CASTQVATGANYGYIF.

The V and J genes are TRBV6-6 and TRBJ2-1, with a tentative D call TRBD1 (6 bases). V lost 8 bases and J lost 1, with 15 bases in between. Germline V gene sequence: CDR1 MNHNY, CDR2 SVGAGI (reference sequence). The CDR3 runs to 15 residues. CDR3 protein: CASHHRVDSYNEQFF. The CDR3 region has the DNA TGTGCCAGCCACCACAGGGTTGATTCCTACAATGAGCAGTTCTTC.

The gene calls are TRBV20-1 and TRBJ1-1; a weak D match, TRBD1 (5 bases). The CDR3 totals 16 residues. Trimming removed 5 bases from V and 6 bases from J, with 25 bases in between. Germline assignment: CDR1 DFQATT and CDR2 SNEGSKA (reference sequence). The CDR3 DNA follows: TGCAGTGCTCCTACTCCGGGACCCGGAGGCGCTTCTGAAGCTTTCTTT. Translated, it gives CSAPTPGPGGASEAFF.

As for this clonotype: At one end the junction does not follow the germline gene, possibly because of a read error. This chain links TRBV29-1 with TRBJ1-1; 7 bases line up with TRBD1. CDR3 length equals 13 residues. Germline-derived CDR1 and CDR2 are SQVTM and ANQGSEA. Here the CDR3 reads CSDSAGGDTEAFF. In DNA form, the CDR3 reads TGTAGCGACTCGGCAGGGGGGGACACAGAAGCTTTCTTT.

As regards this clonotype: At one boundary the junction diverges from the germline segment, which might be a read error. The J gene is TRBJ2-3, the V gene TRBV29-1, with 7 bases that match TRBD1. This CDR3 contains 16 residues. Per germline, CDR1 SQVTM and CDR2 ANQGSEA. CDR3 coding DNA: TGCAGCTTCGGTACAACCGGGACAGAGGTCCCAGATACGCTGTATTTT. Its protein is CSFGTTGTEVPDTLYF.